A single sample gave rise to the 6 T cell receptor beta chains below, sequenced in a study of T cells in Graves' hyperthyroidism and ophthalmopathy. Amplification of TCR beta CDR3 regions used RNA as the template. A first-round RT-PCR of the TCR CDR3 used the HTBI primer set. TCRdb reprocessed the multiplex PCR reads via MiXCR and lists one record per CDR3 protein. Of about 380,000 distinct CDR3 sequences listed, about 15% were seen once; the top ten hold about 10%. Sequenced: blood. These receptors all come from an older woman with Graves' hyperthyroidism.

The sample holds a few counts of this clonotype. The chain joins TRBV6-1 to TRBJ2-2, with 7 positions matching TRBD1. The germline CDR1 and CDR2 sequences are MNHNS and SASEGT. V gave up 5 bases and J gave up 0 bases; unmatched junction bases: 6. CDR3 length equals 16 residues. The CDR3 nucleotides read TGTGCCAGCAGTTTGACCGGGACAGCGAACACCGGGGAGCTGTTTTTT. The encoded protein is CASSLTGTANTGELFF.

This clonotype was recorded many times. J is TRBJ2-7 and V is TRBV9; D perhaps matches TRBD2 (6 bases). V lost 0 bases, J lost 2 bases, and 9 bases lay in between. CDR1 is SGDLS, CDR2 YYNGEE, per germline. This CDR3 contains 14 residues. CDR3 in DNA: TGTGCCAGCAGCGTAGGACTAGGGACCTACGAGCAGTACTTC. Translated: CASSVGLGTYEQYF.

This clonotype was observed a few times. V usage is TRBV6-1 and J usage is TRBJ1-5, with 8 nucleotides matching TRBD1. The ends lost 6 bases at V and 7 bases at J; junction bases unmatched: 14. Per germline, CDR1 MNHNS and CDR2 SASEGT. The CDR3 length is 16 residues. CDR3: CASSRGPPGSGQPQHF. DNA of the CDR3: TGTGCCAGCAGCAGGGGGCCCCCAGGGTCAGGGCAGCCCCAGCATTTT.

This clonotype was detected ten times or more. V is TRBV27 and J is TRBJ2-3; 9 bases match TRBD2. J lost 6 bases, V lost 6 bases, and 10 bases had no gene match. This CDR3 region has 15 residues. CDR1 MNHEY and CDR2 SMNVEV come from the germline V gene (reference sequence). The chain's CDR3 is CASSSGLARVDTQYF. DNA for the CDR3: TGTGCCAGCAGCTCTGGACTAGCGAGGGTTGATACGCAGTATTTT.

This clonotype came up many times. The J gene is TRBJ2-3, the V gene TRBV10-1; a possible D gene is TRBD2 (6 bases). Germline V gene data show CDR1 as WNHNN and CDR2 as SYGVQD (reference sequence). The CDR3 length is 18 residues. V lost 2 bases, J lost 3 bases, and 21 bases lay in between. The CDR3 loop reads CASSEGFGGAGGTDTQYF. The DNA for the CDR3 is TGCGCCAGCAGTGAGGGGTTTGGAGGGGCCGGTGGTACAGATACGCAGTATTTT.

The chain joins TRBV27 to TRBJ1-4; a weak D match, TRBD1 (6 bases). V was shortened by 4 bases and J by 1 base, with 13 bases between the two germline ends. The CDR3 length is 16 residues. From germline, CDR1 is MNHEY and CDR2 SMNVEV (reference sequence). The CDR3 nucleotides read TGTGCCAGCAGTTCGGTACTAGGGGGAACTAATGAAAAACTGTTTTTT. It translates to CASSSVLGGTNEKLFF. Complete variable domain (other parts from reference TRBV27 and TRBJ1-4): EAQVTQNPRYLITVTGKKLTVTCSQNMNHEYMSWYRQDPGLGLRQIYYSMNVEVTDKGDVPEGYKVSRKEKRNFPLILESPSPNQTSLYFCASSSVLGGTNEKLFFGSGTQLSVL.